This is a list of T cell receptor beta chains from one sample in a study of early T cells in non-severe SARS-CoV-2 infection. One entry per CDR3 protein, called by TCRdb with MiXCR from the 5' RACE reads. The sample holds tens of thousands of distinct CDR3 sequences, around 8% seen once. The sequencing input was whole blood. The receptors were sampled from an adult who was a healthcare worker with PCR-confirmed SARS-CoV-2 infection or an uninfected control (not recorded which). CDR3s include the opening cysteine and the closing phenylalanine or tryptophan. The order of the fields is V gene, J gene, clone size, D gene, CDR3 length, CDR3 protein, CDR3 DNA. D genes are given only for firm matches. Expanded clones get a size class; other rows say once, few or many, or leave the size out.

TRBV12-3/TRBV12-4,TRBJ2-1,many,TRBD1,14,CASRQGGTAGEQFF,TGTGCCAGCAGACAGGGGGGCACAGCCGGTGAGCAGTTCTTC
TRBV4-2,TRBJ2-1,NA,TRBD2,15,CASSLRASGLNEQFF,TGTGCCAGCAGCCTCCGGGCTAGCGGGTTAAATGAGCAGTTCTTC
TRBV6-1,TRBJ2-5,NA,NA,10,CASSSETQYF,TGTGCCAGCAGTTCAGAGACCCAGTACTTC
TRBV11-2,TRBJ2-3,NA,TRBD2,15,CASSLTRGVSDTQYF,TGTGCCAGCAGCTTAACGCGGGGGGTTAGCGATACGCAGTATTTT
TRBV9,TRBJ2-7,few,TRBD2,15,CASSLFSGGPYEQYF,TGTGCCAGCAGCCTATTTAGCGGGGGGCCCTACGAGCAGTACTTC
TRBV3-1,TRBJ2-5,few,NA,20,CASSQDWWTKDKLYQETQYF,TGTGCCAGCAGCCAAGATTGGTGGACGAAGGACAAGCTGTACCAAGAGACCCAGTACTTC
TRBV7-9,TRBJ2-2,NA,NA,14,CASSSPVIGGELFF,TGTGCCAGCAGCTCACCCGTTATTGGCGGGGAGCTGTTTTTT
TRBV7-2,TRBJ2-7,many,NA,14,CASTQRTGPYEQYF,TGTGCCAGCACTCAAAGAACCGGGCCCTACGAGCAGTACTTC
TRBV9,TRBJ1-1,many,NA,14,CASSVAASNTEAFF,TGTGCCAGCAGCGTAGCAGCCTCGAACACTGAAGCTTTCTTT
TRBV11-2,TRBJ2-3,few,NA,13,CASSLGRTDTQYF,TGTGCCAGCAGCTTAGGGAGGACAGATACGCAGTATTTT
TRBV6-5,TRBJ2-7,many,TRBD2,14,CASSTSGTSYEQYF,TGTGCCAGCAGTACGTCCGGGACTAGCTACGAGCAGTACTTC
TRBV5-6,TRBJ2-7,NA,TRBD2,14,CASSSGSGVYEQYF,TGTGCCAGCAGCTCCGGAAGCGGGGTCTACGAGCAGTACTTC
TRBV6-5,TRBJ2-1,NA,TRBD2,15,CASRAPSGRASEQFF,TGTGCCAGCAGAGCCCCTAGCGGGAGGGCCAGTGAGCAGTTCTTC
TRBV9,TRBJ1-4,many,NA,16,CASSVEARWGEEKLFF,TGTGCCAGCAGCGTAGAGGCTCGATGGGGAGAGGAAAAACTGTTTTTT
TRBV28,TRBJ2-7,NA,TRBD1,12,CASSLDRAEQYF,TGTGCCAGCAGTCTGGACAGGGCCGAGCAGTACTTC
TRBV6-1,TRBJ2-1,NA,TRBD2,19,CASRLPGLELAGGRNEQFF,TGTGCCAGCAGACTACCGGGACTGGAACTAGCGGGAGGGCGCAATGAGCAGTTCTTC
TRBV9,TRBJ2-2,NA,TRBD2,19,CASSAAGLAGGPNTGELFF,TGTGCCAGCAGCGCAGCGGGACTAGCGGGAGGGCCGAACACCGGGGAGCTGTTTTTT
TRBV19,TRBJ1-5,few,TRBD1,15,CASDSGTGRDQPQHF,TGTGCCAGTGACTCCGGGACAGGGAGGGATCAGCCCCAGCATTTT
TRBV27,TRBJ1-5,many,TRBD1,15,CASRPTGYGNQPQHF,TGTGCCAGCAGGCCGACAGGGTATGGGAATCAGCCCCAGCATTTT
TRBV3-1,TRBJ2-3,many,NA,15,CASSHRSVGTDTQYF,TGTGCCAGCAGCCACAGGTCGGTAGGCACAGATACGCAGTATTTT
TRBV7-9,TRBJ2-3,few,NA,14,CASASASSTDTQYF,TGTGCTTCTGCCTCGGCTTCCTCCACAGATACGCAGTATTTT
TRBV7-8,TRBJ2-7,few,TRBD2,17,CASSLASGGAQPWEQYF,TGTGCCAGCAGCTTGGCTAGCGGGGGGGCCCAGCCGTGGGAGCAGTACTTC
TRBV4-1,TRBJ2-3,few,TRBD1,15,CASSRGQGYPDTQYF,TGCGCCAGCAGCCGAGGACAGGGTTACCCAGATACGCAGTATTTT
TRBV5-6,TRBJ1-6,NA,NA,16,CASSSSSEGANSPLHF,TGTGCCAGCAGCTCCTCAAGCGAAGGCGCCAATTCACCCCTCCACTTT
TRBV10-1,TRBJ1-6,few,NA,13,CASSEDGNSPLHF,TGCGCCAGCAGTGAGGACGGTAATTCACCCCTCCACTTT
TRBV19,TRBJ1-1,NA,NA,12,CASLSRDTEAFF,TGTGCCAGCCTGAGTCGGGACACTGAAGCTTTCTTT
TRBV20-1,TRBJ2-4,NA,NA,14,CSASWPFDRNIQYF,TGCAGTGCTAGTTGGCCTTTTGATAGGAACATTCAGTACTTC
TRBV4-1,TRBJ2-7,many,TRBD2,19,CASSQVLTSGRVITYEQYF,TGCGCCAGCAGCCAAGTTCTGACTAGCGGGAGGGTTATAACCTACGAGCAGTACTTC
TRBV6-1,TRBJ2-4,NA,NA,16,CASSEVDLRAKNIQYF,TGTGCCAGCAGTGAAGTGGACCTTAGAGCCAAAAACATTCAGTACTTC
TRBV3-1,TRBJ1-1,NA,NA,12,CASSQGNTEAFF,TGTGCCAGCAGCCAGGGGAACACTGAAGCTTTCTTT
TRBV10-3,TRBJ2-2,few,TRBD2,18,CAISDPGLAGGPTGELFF,TGTGCCATCAGTGACCCAGGACTAGCGGGGGGGCCTACCGGGGAGCTGTTTTTT
TRBV5-6,TRBJ2-7,NA,TRBD1,15,CASSLGQGPTYEQYF,TGTGCCAGCAGCTTGGGACAGGGGCCTACCTACGAGCAGTACTTC
TRBV3-1,TRBJ1-2,few,NA,13,CASSQDYDYGYTF,TGTGCCAGCAGCCAAGATTACGACTATGGCTACACCTTC
TRBV19,TRBJ1-2,few,NA,12,CASTDTGYGYTF,TGTGCCAGTACTGACACGGGCTATGGCTACACCTTC
TRBV18,TRBJ2-3,NA,NA,13,CASSPAPTDTQYF,TGTGCCAGCTCACCAGCGCCCACAGATACGCAGTATTTT
TRBV29-1,TRBJ1-5,many,NA,13,CSVEPSPGQPQHF,TGCAGCGTTGAACCTTCTCCGGGGCAGCCCCAGCATTTT
TRBV10-2,TRBJ2-1,NA,TRBD2,16,CASKDSHGRAYNEQFF,TGCGCCAGCAAGGACTCTCACGGGAGGGCCTACAATGAGCAGTTCTTC
TRBV7-2,TRBJ2-1,few,NA,13,CASSKRGGDEQFF,TGTGCCAGCAGCAAAAGGGGGGGCGATGAGCAGTTCTTC
TRBV9,TRBJ2-4,NA,TRBD1,15,CASSPSGTGPDIQYF,TGTGCCAGCAGCCCCTCCGGGACAGGTCCGGACATTCAGTACTTC
TRBV4-1,TRBJ2-7,NA,NA,8,CASSQGSF,TGCGCCAGCAGCCAAGGCAGCTTC
TRBV12-3/TRBV12-4,TRBJ2-3,many,TRBD2,16,CASRPKGLAGLDTQYF,TGTGCCAGCAGACCCAAGGGACTAGCGGGGTTGGATACGCAGTATTTT
TRBV4-1,TRBJ2-2,NA,NA,14,CASSQGEFTGELFF,TGCGCCAGCAGCCAAGGGGAGTTCACCGGGGAGCTGTTTTTT
TRBV7-6,TRBJ2-7,few,NA,13,CASSLARAEAQYF,TGTGCCAGCAGCTTAGCGAGGGCAGAGGCGCAGTACTTC
TRBV12-3/TRBV12-4,TRBJ2-1,NA,TRBD2,15,CASSLRVSGYNEQFF,TGTGCCAGCAGTTTAAGAGTTAGCGGGTACAATGAGCAGTTCTTC
TRBV4-2,TRBJ2-7,many,NA,17,CASSQVPLGSLTYEQYF,TGTGCCAGCAGCCAAGTCCCCCTCGGGTCTCTAACCTACGAGCAGTACTTC
TRBV28,TRBJ2-2,many,NA,14,CASSLPDNTGELFF,TGTGCCAGCAGTTTACCCGATAACACCGGGGAGCTGTTTTTT